This T cell receptor (beta chain) was recovered during a study of T-cell reconstitution after alpha-beta-depleted transplantation in children. Unique molecular identifiers were used in preparing the TCRbeta library. TCRdb called the PCR reads again in MiXCR, with one record for every CDR3 protein. The top ten hold about 35% of the sample, which has about 580,000 distinct CDR3 sequences, 25% to 30% seen once. The CDR3 loop spans 13 amino acids. The ends were cut back, 2 bases at V and 5 bases at J, with 9 bases in the middle. The receptor's source is a boy less than two years old with Wiskott-Aldrich syndrome, due to receive a stem cell transplant. V and J are TRBV12-3 or TRBV12-4 and TRBJ2-5; TRBD1 or TRBD2 may be the D gene (5 bases each). This material consisted of PBMCs, taken before TCRalphabeta/CD19-depleted stem cell transplant. The CDR3, as DNA: TGTGCCAGCAGTTTAATCCGGGGCGAGACCCAGTACTTC. Translating gives CASSLIRGETQYF.